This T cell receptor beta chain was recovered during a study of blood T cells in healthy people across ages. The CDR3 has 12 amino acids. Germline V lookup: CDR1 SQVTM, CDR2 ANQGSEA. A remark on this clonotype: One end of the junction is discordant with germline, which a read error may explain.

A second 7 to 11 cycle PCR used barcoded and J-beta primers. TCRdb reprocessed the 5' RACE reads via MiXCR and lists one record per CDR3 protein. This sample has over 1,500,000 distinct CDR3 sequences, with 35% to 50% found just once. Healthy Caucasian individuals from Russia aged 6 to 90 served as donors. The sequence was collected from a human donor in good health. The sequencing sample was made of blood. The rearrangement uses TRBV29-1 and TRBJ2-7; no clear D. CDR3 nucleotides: TGCAGCGTTGTAGGCGCCTCCAACGAGCAGTACTTC. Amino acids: CSVVGASNEQYF.